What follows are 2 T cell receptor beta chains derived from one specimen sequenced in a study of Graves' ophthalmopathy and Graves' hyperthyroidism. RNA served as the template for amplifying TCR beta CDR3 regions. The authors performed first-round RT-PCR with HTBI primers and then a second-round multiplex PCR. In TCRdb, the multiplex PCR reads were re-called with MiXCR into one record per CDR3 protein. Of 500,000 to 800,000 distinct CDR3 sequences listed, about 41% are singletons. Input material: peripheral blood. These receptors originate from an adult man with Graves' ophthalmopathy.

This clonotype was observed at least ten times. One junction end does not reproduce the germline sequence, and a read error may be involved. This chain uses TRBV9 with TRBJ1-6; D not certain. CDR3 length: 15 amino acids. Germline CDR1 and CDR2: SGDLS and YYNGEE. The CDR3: CASSVDQVYNSPLHF. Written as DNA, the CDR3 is TGTGCCAGCAGTGTAGACCAGGTTTATAATTCACCCCTCCACTTT. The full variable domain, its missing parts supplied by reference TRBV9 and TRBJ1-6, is DSGVTQTPKHLITATGQRVTLRCSPRSGDLSVYWYQQSLDQGLQFLIQYYNGEERAKGNILERFSAQQFPDLHSELNLSSLELGDSALYFCASSVDQVYNSPLHFGNGTRLTVT.

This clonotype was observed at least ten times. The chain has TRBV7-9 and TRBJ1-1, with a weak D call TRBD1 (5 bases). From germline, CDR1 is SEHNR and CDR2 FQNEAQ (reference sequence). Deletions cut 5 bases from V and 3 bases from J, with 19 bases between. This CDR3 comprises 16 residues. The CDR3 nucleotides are TGTGCCAGCAGCCGTCGGGGCGGGATTTTTTACACTGAAGCTTTCTTT. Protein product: CASSRRGGIFYTEAFF.